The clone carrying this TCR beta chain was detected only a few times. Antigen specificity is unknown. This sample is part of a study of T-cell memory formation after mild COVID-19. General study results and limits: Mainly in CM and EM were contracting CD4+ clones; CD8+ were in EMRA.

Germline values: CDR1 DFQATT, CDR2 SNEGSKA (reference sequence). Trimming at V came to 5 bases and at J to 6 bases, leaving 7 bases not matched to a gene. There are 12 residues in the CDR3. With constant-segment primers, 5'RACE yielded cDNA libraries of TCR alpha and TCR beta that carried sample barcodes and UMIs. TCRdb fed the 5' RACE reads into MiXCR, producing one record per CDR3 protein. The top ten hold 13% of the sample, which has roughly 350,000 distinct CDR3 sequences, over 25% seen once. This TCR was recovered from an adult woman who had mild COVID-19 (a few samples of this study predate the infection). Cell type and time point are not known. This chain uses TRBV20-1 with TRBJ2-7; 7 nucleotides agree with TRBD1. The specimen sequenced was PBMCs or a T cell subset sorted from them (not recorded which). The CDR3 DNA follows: TGCAGTGCTGGAACAGGGGTAGGCGAGCAGTACTTC. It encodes CSAGTGVGEQYF.